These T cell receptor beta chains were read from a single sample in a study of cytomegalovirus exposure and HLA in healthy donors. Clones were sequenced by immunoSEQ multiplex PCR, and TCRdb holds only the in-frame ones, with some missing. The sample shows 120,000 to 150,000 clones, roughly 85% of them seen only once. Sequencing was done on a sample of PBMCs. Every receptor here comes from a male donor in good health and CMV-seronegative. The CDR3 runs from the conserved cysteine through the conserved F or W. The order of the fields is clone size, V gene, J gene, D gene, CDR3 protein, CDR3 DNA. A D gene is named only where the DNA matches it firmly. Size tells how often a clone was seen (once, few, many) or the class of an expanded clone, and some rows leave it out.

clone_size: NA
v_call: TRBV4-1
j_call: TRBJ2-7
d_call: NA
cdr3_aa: CASSLIIVHEQYF
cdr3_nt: TGCGCCAGCAGCCTCATTATAGTCCACGAGCAGTACTTC

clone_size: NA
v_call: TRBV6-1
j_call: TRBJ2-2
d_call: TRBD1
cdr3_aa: CASSDPSDRANTGELFF
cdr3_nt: TGTGCCAGCAGTGACCCCTCGGACAGGGCGAACACCGGGGAGCTGTTTTTT

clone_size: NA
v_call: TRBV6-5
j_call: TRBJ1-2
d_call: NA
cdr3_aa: CASSYPRTVNGYTF
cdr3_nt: TGTGCCAGCAGTTACCCGAGGACTGTTAATGGCTACACCTTC

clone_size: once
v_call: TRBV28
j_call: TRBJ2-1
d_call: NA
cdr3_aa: CASSLMGRSNEQFF
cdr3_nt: TGTGCCAGCAGTTTAATGGGGCGATCCAATGAGCAGTTCTTC

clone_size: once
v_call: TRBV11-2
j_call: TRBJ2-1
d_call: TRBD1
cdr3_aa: CASSFTGVEQFF
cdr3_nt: TGTGCCAGCAGCTTCACAGGGGTTGAGCAGTTCTTC

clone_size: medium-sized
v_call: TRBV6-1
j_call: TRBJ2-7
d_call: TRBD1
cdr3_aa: CASSEDGTGGYEQYF
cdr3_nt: TGTGCCAGCAGTGAAGACGGGACAGGGGGCTACGAGCAGTACTTC

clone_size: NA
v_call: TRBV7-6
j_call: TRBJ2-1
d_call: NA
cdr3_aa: CASSLDRASYNEQFF
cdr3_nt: TGTGCCAGCAGCTTAGACAGGGCATCCTACAATGAGCAGTTCTTC

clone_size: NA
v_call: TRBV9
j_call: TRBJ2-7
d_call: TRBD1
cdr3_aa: CASSVSDRAAEQYF
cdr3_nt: TGTGCCAGCAGCGTCTCGGACAGGGCGGCCGAGCAGTACTTC

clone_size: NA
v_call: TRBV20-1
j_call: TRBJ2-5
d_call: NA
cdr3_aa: CSARLVETQYF
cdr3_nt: TGCAGTGCCAGACTAGTAGAGACCCAGTACTTC

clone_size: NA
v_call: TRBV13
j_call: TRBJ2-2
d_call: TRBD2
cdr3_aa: CASSLGGTSGGTNTGELFF
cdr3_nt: TGTGCCAGCAGCTTAGGTGGGACTAGCGGGGGGACGAACACCGGGGAGCTGTTTTTT

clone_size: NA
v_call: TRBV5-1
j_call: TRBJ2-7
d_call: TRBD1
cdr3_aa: CASSLGTGEPYEQYF
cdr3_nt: TGCGCCAGCAGCTTGGGGACAGGGGAACCCTACGAGCAGTACTTC

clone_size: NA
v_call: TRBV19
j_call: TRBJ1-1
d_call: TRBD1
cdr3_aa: CASSSDRAGTEAFF
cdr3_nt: TGTGCCAGTAGTTCCGACAGGGCGGGCACTGAAGCTTTCTTT

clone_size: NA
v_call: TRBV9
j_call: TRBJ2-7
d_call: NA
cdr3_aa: CASSPRGELAYEQYF
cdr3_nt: TGTGCCAGCAGCCCCCGTGGGGAGTTAGCCTACGAGCAGTACTTC

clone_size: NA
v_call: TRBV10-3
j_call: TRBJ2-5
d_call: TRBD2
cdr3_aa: CAISEQTSLVATQYF
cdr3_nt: TGTGCCATCAGTGAACAGACTAGCCTAGTAGCGACCCAGTACTTC

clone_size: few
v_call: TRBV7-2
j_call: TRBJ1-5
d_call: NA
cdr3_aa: CASLPQGLINQPQHF
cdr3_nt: TGTGCCAGTTTACCCCAGGGGCTTATAAATCAGCCCCAGCATTTT

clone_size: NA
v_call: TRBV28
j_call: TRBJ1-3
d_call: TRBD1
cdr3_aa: CASSGGTGPSGNTIYF
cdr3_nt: TGTGCCAGCAGTGGGGGGACAGGCCCCTCTGGAAACACCATATATTTT

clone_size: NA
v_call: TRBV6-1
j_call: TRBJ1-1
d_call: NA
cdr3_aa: CASRPRQGTEAFF
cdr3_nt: TGTGCCAGCAGACCCAGGCAGGGCACTGAAGCTTTCTTT

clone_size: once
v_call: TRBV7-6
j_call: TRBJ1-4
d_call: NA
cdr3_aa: CASSVDRNNEKLFF
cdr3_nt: TGTGCCAGCAGCGTGGACAGAAACAATGAAAAACTGTTTTTT

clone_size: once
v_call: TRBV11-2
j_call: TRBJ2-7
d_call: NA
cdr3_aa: CASRRGGTYEQYF
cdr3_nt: TGTGCCAGCAGGAGGGGCGGGACCTACGAGCAGTACTTC

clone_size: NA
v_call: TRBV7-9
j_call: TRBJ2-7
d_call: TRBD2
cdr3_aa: CASSFGGGQYEQYF
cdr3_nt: TGTGCCAGCAGCTTCGGCGGGGGTCAATACGAGCAGTACTTC

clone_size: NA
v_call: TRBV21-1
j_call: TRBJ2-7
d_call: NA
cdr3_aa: CASSNMDRGSSYEQYF
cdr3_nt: TGTGCCAGCAGCAATATGGACAGGGGATCTTCCTACGAGCAGTACTTC

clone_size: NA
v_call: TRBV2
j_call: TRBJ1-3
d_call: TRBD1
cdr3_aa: CASSEQGAMAGNTIYF
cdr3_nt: TGTGCCAGCAGTGAGCAGGGGGCGATGGCTGGAAACACCATATATTTT

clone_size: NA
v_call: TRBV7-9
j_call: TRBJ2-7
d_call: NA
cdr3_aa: CASSLVAGPEQYF
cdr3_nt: TGTGCCAGCAGCTTAGTTGCAGGGCCCGAGCAGTACTTC

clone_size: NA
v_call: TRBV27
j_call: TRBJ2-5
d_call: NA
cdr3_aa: CASSLQGRFQETQYF
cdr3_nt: TGTGCCAGCAGTTTGCAGGGTAGATTCCAAGAGACCCAGTACTTC

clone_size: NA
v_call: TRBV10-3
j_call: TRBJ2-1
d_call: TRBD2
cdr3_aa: CAISGLAGSSYNEQFF
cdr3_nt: TGTGCCATCAGTGGACTAGCGGGAAGCTCCTACAATGAGCAGTTCTTC

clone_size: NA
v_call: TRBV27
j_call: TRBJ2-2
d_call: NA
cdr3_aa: CASSPEDTDTGELFF
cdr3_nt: TGTGCCAGCAGTCCCGAGGACACTGACACCGGGGAGCTGTTTTTT

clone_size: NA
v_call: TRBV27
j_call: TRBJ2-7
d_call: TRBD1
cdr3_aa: CASRQDRAREQYF
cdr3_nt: TGTGCCAGCAGACAAGACAGGGCACGCGAGCAGTACTTC

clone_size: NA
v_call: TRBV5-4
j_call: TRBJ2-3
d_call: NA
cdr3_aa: CASSLVHTTDTQYF
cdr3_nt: TGTGCCAGCAGCTTGGTGCACACCACAGATACGCAGTATTTT

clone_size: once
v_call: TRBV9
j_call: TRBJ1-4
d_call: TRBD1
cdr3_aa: CASTHRQGLSEKLFF
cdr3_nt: TGTGCCAGCACCCATAGACAGGGCCTGAGTGAAAAACTGTTTTTT

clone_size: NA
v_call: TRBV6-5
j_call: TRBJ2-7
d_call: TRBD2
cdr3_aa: CASSLGLAGSYEQYF
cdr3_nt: TGTGCCAGCAGCTTGGGACTAGCGGGATCGTACGAGCAGTACTTC

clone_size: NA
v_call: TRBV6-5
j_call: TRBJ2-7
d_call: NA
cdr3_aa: CASSPGLVSYEQYF
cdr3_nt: TGTGCCAGCAGTCCGGGACTGGTCTCCTACGAGCAGTACTTC

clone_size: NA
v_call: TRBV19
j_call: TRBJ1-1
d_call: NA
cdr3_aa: CASSGDRGSSEAFF
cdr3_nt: TGTGCCAGTAGTGGAGATCGGGGGAGTAGTGAAGCTTTCTTT

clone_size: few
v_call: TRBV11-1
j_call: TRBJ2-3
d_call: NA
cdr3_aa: CASRGRGDQSTDTQYF
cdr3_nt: TGTGCCAGCCGAGGGCGGGGAGATCAAAGCACAGATACGCAGTATTTT

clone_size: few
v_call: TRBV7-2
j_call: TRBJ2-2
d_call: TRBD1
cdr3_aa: CASSLARGTGATGELFF
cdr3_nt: TGTGCCAGCAGCTTAGCGCGCGGGACAGGGGCAACCGGGGAGCTGTTTTTT

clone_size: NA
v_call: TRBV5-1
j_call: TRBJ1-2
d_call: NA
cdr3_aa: CASSPGGGLKSYGYTF
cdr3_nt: TGCGCCAGCAGCCCGGGGGGGGGATTAAAGTCCTATGGCTACACCTTC

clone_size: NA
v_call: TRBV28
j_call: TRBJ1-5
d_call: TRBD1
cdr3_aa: CASSLGTAGGIGPQHF
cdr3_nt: TGTGCCAGCAGTTTGGGTACGGCAGGGGGGATAGGGCCCCAGCATTTT

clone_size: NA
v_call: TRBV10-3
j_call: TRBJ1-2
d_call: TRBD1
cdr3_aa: CAISADRSLGYTF
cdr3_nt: TGTGCCATCAGTGCGGACAGGTCACTTGGCTACACCTTC

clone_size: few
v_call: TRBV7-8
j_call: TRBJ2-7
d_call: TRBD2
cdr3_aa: CASSRTPGLASWEQYF
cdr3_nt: TGTGCCAGCAGCCGCACCCCGGGACTAGCTTCCTGGGAGCAGTACTTC

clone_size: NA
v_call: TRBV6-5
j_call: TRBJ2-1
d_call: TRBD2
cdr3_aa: CASSPSGALYEQFF
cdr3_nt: TGTGCCAGCAGTCCTAGCGGGGCCTTATATGAGCAGTTCTTC

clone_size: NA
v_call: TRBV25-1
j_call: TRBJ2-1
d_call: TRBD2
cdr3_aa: CASSGTSGYNEQFF
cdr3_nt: TGTGCCAGCAGCGGGACTAGCGGCTACAATGAGCAGTTCTTC

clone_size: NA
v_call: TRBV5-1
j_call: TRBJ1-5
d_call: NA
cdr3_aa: CASSLVGGGQPQHF
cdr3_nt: TGCGCCAGCAGCTTGGTGGGGGGGGGTCAGCCCCAGCATTTT

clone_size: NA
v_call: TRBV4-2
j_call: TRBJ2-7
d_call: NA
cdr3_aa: CASRGGTYEQYF
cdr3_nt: TGTGCCAGCAGAGGAGGTACCTACGAGCAGTACTTC

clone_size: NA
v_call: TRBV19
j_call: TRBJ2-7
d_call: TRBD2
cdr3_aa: CASRSSGSSYEQYF
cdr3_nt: TGTGCCAGTAGATCTAGCGGGAGTTCCTACGAGCAGTACTTC

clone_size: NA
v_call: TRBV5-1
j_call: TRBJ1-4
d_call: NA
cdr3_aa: CASSFRAGTANEKLFF
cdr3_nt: TGCGCCAGCAGCTTCAGAGCGGGGACCGCTAATGAAAAACTGTTTTTT

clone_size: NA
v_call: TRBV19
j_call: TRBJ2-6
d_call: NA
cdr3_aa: CASLQSGRGSGANVLTF
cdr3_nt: TGTGCCAGCCTTCAGTCCGGTCGGGGTTCTGGGGCCAACGTCCTGACTTTC

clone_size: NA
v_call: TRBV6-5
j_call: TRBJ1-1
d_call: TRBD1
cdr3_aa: CASKTAGGTEAFF
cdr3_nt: TGTGCCAGCAAAACCGCAGGGGGGACTGAAGCTTTCTTT

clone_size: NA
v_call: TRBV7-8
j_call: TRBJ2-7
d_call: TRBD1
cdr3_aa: CASSLTGTGGTYEQYF
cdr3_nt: TGTGCCAGCAGCTTAACCGGGACAGGAGGAACCTACGAGCAGTACTTC

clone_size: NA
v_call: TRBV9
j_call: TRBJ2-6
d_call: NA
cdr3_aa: CASSLQLPGANVLTF
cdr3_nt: TGTGCCAGCAGCTTACAGTTGCCAGGGGCCAACGTCCTGACTTTC

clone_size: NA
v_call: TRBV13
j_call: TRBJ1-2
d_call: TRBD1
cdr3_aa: CASSLFYDRANYGYTF
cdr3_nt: TGTGCCAGCAGCTTATTCTATGACAGGGCTAACTATGGCTACACCTTC

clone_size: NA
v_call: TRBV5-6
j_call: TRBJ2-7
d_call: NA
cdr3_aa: CASSLPGDGQYF
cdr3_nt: TGTGCCAGCAGCTTACCAGGGGATGGGCAGTACTTC

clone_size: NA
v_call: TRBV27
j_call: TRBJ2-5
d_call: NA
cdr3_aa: CASSPLTRGETQYF
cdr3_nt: TGTGCCAGCAGTCCTCTGACTAGGGGTGAGACCCAGTACTTC

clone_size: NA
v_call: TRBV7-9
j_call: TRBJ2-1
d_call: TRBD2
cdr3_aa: CASSAVGGTPGDEQFF
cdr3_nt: TGTGCCAGCAGCGCCGTCGGGGGGACCCCCGGTGATGAGCAGTTCTTC

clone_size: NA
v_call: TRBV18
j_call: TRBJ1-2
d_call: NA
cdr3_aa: CASSPPTDNYGYTF
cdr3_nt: TGTGCCAGCTCACCACCTACAGATAACTATGGCTACACCTTC

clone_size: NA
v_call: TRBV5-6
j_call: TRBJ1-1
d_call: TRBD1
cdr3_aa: CASGTGDEVNTEAFF
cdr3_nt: TGTGCCAGCGGGACAGGGGATGAAGTGAACACTGAAGCTTTCTTT

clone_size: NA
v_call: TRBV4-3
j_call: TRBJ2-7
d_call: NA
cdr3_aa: CASSQAARQNYEQYF
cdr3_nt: TGCGCCAGCAGCCAAGCCGCGAGACAGAACTACGAGCAGTACTTC